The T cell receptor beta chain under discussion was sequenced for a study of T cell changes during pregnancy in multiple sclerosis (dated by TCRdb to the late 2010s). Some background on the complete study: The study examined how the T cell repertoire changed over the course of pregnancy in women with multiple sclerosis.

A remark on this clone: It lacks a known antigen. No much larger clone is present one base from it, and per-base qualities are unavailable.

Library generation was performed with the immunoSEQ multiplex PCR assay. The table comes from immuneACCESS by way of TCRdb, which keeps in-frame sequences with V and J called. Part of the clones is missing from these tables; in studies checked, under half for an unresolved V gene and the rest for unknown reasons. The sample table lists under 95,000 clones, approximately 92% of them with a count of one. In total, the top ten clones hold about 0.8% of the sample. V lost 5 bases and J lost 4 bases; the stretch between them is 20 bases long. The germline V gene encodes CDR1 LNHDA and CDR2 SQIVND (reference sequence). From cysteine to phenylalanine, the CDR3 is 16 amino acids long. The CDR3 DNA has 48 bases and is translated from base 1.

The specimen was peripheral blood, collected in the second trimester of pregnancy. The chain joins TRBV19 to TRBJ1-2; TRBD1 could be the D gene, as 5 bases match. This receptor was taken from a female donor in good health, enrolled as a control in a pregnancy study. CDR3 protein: CASSGPNRGHRYGYTF. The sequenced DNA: TGTGCCAGTAGTGGACCAAATCGAGGACACCGCTATGGCTACACCTTC.